These T cell receptor beta chains were read from a single sample in a study of CD8+ T cells in alopecia areata. Only in-frame clones appear in the TCRdb table, and some are missing; sequencing was by immunoSEQ multiplex PCR. Among roughly 92,000 clones, 60% to 80% were seen once, and the ten largest hold approximately 15%. The material was CD8+ T cells sorted from blood, obtained between weeks 43 and 45, from a patient treated with tofacitinib. These receptors all come from a human donor with alopecia areata. Each CDR3 is given with its conserved first and last residue. D genes are given only for firm matches. Size values are once, few and many counts, or a class for expanded clones, and some rows have none.

clone_size	d_call	j_call	v_call	cdr3_aa	cdr3_nt
few	-	TRBJ2-7	TRBV18	CASSPPDSSPNEQYF	TGTGCCAGCTCACCACCCGACAGCTCCCCGAACGAGCAGTACTTC
-	-	TRBJ1-2	TRBV7-9	CASSPRDRYGYTF	TGTGCCAGCAGCCCTCGAGACCGCTATGGCTACACCTTC
-	-	TRBJ1-2	TRBV13	CASRDGTGGYTF	TGTGCCAGCAGGGATGGGACGGGTGGCTACACCTTC
few	-	TRBJ1-2	TRBV7-9	CASTENRDGYTF	TGTGCCAGCACCGAAAACAGGGATGGCTACACCTTC
-	-	TRBJ2-7	TRBV4-1	CASSYAQGSYEQYF	TGCGCCAGCAGCTACGCCCAGGGCAGCTACGAGCAGTACTTC
-	-	TRBJ2-7	TRBV19	CASSTGHLSYEQYF	TGTGCCAGTAGTACGGGACACCTCTCCTACGAGCAGTACTTC
few	-	TRBJ1-2	TRBV28	CASSLGNYGYTF	TGTGCCAGCAGCCTTGGGAACTATGGCTACACCTTC
-	-	TRBJ1-1	TRBV10-3	CAISESRTGTEAFF	TGTGCCATCAGTGAGTCAAGGACGGGGACTGAAGCTTTCTTT
-	-	TRBJ1-4	TRBV2	CASSELGRPGEKLFF	TGTGCCAGCAGTGAACTGGGCAGGCCTGGAGAAAAACTGTTTTTT
-	-	TRBJ1-1	TRBV4-3	CASSQDFRVAEAFF	TGCGCCAGCAGCCAAGATTTTCGGGTCGCTGAAGCTTTCTTT
-	-	TRBJ2-1	TRBV30	CAWSTGIAVYNEQFF	TGTGCCTGGAGTACGGGGATAGCGGTCTACAATGAGCAGTTCTTC
-	-	TRBJ2-3	TRBV30	CAWSDSVTDTQYF	TGTGCCTGGAGTGATTCCGTCACAGATACGCAGTATTTT
-	-	TRBJ2-6	TRBV6-5	CATSDGSGANVLTF	TGTGCCACCTCGGACGGCTCTGGGGCCAACGTCCTGACTTTC
-	-	TRBJ1-1	TRBV7-9	CASSSTRDGSNTEAFF	TGTGCCAGCAGCTCCACTCGGGACGGATCGAACACTGAAGCTTTCTTT
-	-	TRBJ1-1	TRBV27	CASSLYGGLDEAFF	TGTGCCAGCAGTCTATACGGGGGGCTCGATGAAGCTTTCTTT
-	-	TRBJ2-1	TRBV6-5	CASSYSVGESYNEQFF	TGTGCCAGCAGTTACTCGGTTGGGGAATCCTACAATGAGCAGTTCTTC
-	-	TRBJ2-7	TRBV7-9	CASSLKGGLNYEQYF	TGTGCCAGCAGCTTAAAAGGCGGCCTTAACTACGAGCAGTACTTC
-	-	TRBJ1-5	TRBV6-6	CASTSSNQPQHF	TGTGCCAGCACTTCTAGCAATCAGCCCCAGCATTTT
-	-	TRBJ2-7	TRBV30	CAWKGPNEQYF	TGTGCCTGGAAGGGCCCGAACGAGCAGTACTTC
-	-	TRBJ1-5	TRBV28	CASTLWGADQPQHF	TGTGCCAGCACCTTATGGGGGGCCGATCAGCCCCAGCATTTT
-	-	TRBJ2-7	TRBV14	CASSQDSRTPGHPDEQYF	TGTGCCAGCAGCCAAGATTCCCGGACGCCGGGGCATCCCGACGAGCAGTACTTC
-	-	TRBJ2-3	TRBV9	CASSAGGSDTQYF	TGTGCCAGCAGCGCCGGGGGCTCAGATACGCAGTATTTT
-	-	TRBJ2-7	TRBV5-1	CASGPGSSYEQYF	TGCGCCAGCGGTCCGGGATCCTCCTACGAGCAGTACTTC
once	-	TRBJ1-1	TRBV13	CASSLVGGLNTEAFF	TGTGCCAGCAGCTTAGTCGGAGGGCTGAACACTGAAGCTTTCTTT
-	-	TRBJ2-7	TRBV7-9	CASSLAGDGDEQYF	TGTGCCAGCAGCTTAGCAGGGGATGGGGACGAGCAGTACTTC
-	-	TRBJ1-2	TRBV19	CASSISGAGYTF	TGTGCCAGTAGTATCAGTGGTGCTGGCTACACCTTC
-	-	TRBJ2-3	TRBV6-5	CASSKVLSSLHTQYF	TGTGCCAGCAGTAAGGTTCTGTCGTCCCTTCATACGCAGTATTTT
-	-	TRBJ1-1	TRBV29-1	CSVEGGSSTEAFF	TGCAGCGTTGAGGGGGGTAGTAGCACTGAAGCTTTCTTT